These 2 T cell receptor beta chains originate from one sample sequenced in a study of T cell repertoires in cytomegalovirus infection. TCRdb re-called the reads with MiXCR, one entry per CDR3 protein. The table lists roughly 250,000 distinct CDR3 sequences, 10% to 15% of them singletons. Sequenced sample: PBMCs. The source is a human donor in good health (CMV status not recorded). Some clones in this sample may be carry-over from other donors' samples.

The chain is built from TRBV5-6 and TRBJ2-1; D unresolved. The V gene lost 4 bases and the J gene lost 5 bases, with 10 bases spanning the gap. CDR1 is SGHDT and CDR2 is YYEEEE in the germline V gene. This CDR3 region has 13 residues. CDR3 coding DNA: TGTGCCAGCAGCCGGACGGCCGACAATGAGCAGTTCTTC. Translation: CASSRTADNEQFF.

This clonotype was seen many times. Here the CDR3 reads CASSSNGVGNQPQHF. The CDR3 nucleotides are TGTGCCAGCAGTAGTAACGGGGTTGGCAATCAGCCCCAGCATTTT. The genes are TRBV28 and TRBJ1-5; D unclear. This CDR3 has 15 amino acids. Trimming took 5 bases from V and 2 from J, leaving 13 bases between them. Germline lookup yields CDR1 MDHEN and CDR2 SYDVKM.